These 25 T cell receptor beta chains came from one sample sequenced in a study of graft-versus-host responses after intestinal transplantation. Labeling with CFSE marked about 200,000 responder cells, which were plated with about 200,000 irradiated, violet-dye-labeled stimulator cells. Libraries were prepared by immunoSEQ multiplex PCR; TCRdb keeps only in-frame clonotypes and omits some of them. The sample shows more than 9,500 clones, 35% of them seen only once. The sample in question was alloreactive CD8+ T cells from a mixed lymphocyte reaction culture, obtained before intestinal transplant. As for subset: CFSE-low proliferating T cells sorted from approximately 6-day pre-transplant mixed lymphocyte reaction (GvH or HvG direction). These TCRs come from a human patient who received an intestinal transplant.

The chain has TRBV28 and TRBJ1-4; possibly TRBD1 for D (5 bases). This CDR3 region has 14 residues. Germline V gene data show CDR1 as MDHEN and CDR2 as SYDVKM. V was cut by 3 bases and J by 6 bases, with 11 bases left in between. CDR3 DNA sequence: TGTGCCAGCAGTTTGGGACTTCAGTATGAAAAACTGTTTTTT. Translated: CASSLGLQYEKLFF.

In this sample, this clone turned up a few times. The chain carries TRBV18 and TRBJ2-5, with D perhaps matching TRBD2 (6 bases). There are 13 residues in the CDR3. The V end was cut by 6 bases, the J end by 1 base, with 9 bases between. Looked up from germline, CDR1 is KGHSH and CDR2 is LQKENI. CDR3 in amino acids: CASSEGSQETQYF. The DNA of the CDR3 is TGTGCCAGCTCGGAGGGATCCCAAGAGACCCAGTACTTC. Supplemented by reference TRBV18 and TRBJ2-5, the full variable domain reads NAGVMQNPRHLVRRRGQEARLRCSPMKGHSHVYWYRQLPEEGLKFMVYLQKENIIDESGMPKERFSAEFPKEGPSILRIQQVVRGDSAAYFCASSEGSQETQYFGPGTRLLVL.

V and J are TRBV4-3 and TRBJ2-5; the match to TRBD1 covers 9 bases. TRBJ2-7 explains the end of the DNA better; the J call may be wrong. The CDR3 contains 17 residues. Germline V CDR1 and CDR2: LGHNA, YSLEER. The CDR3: CASSQDTGGGAYYEQYF. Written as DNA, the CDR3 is TGCGCCAGCAGCCAAGATACAGGGGGCGGGGCCTACTACGAGCAGTACTTC.

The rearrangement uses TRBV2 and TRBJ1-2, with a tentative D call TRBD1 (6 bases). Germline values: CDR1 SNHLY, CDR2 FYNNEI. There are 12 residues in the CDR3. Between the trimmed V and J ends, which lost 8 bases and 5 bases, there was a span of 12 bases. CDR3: CASGRGAYGYTF. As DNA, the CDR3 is TGTGCCAGCGGGCGGGGGGCGTATGGCTACACCTTC.

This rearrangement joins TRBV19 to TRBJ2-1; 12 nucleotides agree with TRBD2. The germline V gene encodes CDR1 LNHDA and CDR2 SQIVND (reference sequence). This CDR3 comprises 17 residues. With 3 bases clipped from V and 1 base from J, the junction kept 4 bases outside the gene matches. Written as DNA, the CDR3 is TGTGCCAGTAGTATGACTAGCGGGAGTAGGTCCTACAATGAGCAGTTCTTC. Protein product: CASSMTSGSRSYNEQFF.

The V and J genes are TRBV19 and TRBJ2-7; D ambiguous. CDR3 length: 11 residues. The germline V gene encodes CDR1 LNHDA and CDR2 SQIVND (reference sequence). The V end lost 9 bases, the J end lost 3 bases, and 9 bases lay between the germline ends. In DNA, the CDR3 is TGTGCCAGCTCGAACCACTACGAGCAGTACTTC. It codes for CASSNHYEQYF.

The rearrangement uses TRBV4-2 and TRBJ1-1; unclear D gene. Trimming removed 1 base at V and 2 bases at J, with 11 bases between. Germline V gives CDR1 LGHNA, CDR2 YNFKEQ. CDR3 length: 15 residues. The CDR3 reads CASSQGHPGNTEAFF. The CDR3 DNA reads TGTGCCAGCAGCCAAGGTCATCCAGGAAACACTGAAGCTTTCTTT.

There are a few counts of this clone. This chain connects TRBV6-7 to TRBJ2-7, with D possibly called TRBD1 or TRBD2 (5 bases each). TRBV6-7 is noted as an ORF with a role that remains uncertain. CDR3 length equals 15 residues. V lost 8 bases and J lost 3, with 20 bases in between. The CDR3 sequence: CASGMVAGRNYEQYF. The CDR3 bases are TGTGCCAGCGGAATGGTGGCAGGGAGAAACTACGAGCAGTACTTC.

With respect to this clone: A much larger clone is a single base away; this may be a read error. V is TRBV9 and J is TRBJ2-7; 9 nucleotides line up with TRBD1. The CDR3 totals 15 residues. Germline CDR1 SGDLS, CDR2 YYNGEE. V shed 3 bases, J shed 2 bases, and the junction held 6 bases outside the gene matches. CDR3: CASSEEGDRAYEQYF. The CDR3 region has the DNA TGTGCCAGCAGCGAGGAGGGGGACAGGGCCTACGAGCAGTACTTC.

CDR3 residues: CASSAGTAYTF. CDR3 coding DNA: TGTGCCAGCAGTGCTGGGACAGCCTACACCTTC. The chain carries TRBV6-8 and TRBJ1-2; TRBD1 matches 7 bases. Germline V gene lookup returns CDR1 MNHGY and CDR2 SAAAGT. Unmatched junction bases numbered 4, after V lost 5 bases and J lost 10 bases. The length of the CDR3 is 11 residues.

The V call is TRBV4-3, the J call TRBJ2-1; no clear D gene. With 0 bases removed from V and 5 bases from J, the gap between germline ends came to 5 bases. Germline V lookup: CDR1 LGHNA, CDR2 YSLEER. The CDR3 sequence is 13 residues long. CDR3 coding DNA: TGCGCCAGCAGCCAAGACCTGAACAATGAGCAGTTCTTC. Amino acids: CASSQDLNNEQFF.

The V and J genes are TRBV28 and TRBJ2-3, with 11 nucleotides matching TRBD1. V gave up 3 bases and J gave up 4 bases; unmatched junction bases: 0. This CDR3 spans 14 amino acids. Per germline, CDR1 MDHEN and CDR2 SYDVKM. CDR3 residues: CASSLGQGADTQYF. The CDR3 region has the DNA TGTGCCAGCAGTTTGGGACAGGGGGCAGATACGCAGTATTTT.

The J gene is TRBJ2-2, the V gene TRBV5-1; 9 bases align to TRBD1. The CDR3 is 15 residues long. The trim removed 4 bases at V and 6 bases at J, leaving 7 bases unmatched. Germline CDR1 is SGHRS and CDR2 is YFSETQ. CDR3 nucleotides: TGCGCCAGCAGCCAGGGACAGGGATCGGCCGGGGAGCTGTTTTTT. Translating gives CASSQGQGSAGELFF.

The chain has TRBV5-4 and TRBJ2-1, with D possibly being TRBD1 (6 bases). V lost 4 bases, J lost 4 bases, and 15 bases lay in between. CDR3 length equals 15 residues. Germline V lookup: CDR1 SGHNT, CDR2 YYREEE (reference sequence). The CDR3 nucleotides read TGTGCCAGCAGCCAGGAGACAGGAGATTACAATGAGCAGTTCTTC. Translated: CASSQETGDYNEQFF.

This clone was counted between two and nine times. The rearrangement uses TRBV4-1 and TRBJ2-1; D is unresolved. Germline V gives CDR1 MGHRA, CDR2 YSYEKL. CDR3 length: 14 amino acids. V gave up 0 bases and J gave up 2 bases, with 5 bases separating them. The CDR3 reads CASSQEGTYNEQFF. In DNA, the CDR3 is TGCGCCAGCAGCCAAGAAGGGACCTACAATGAGCAGTTCTTC.

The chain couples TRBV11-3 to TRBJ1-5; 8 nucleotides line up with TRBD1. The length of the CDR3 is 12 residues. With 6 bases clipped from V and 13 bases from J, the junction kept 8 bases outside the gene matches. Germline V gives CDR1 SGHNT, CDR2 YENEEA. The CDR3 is CASSSGTGEQHF. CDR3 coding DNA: TGTGCCAGCAGTTCCGGGACAGGCGAACAGCATTTT.

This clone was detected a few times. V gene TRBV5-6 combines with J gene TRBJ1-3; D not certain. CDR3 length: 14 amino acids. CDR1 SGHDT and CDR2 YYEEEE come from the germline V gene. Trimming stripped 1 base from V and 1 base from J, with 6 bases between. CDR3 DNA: TGTGCCAGCAGCTTGATACAATCTGGAAACACCATATATTTT. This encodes CASSLIQSGNTIYF.

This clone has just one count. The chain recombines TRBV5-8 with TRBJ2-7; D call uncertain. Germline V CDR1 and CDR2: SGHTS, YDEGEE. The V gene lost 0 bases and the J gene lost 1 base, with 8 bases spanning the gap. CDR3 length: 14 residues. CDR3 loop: CASSLVGTSYEQYF. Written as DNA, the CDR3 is TGTGCCAGCAGCTTGGTCGGTACTTCCTACGAGCAGTACTTC.

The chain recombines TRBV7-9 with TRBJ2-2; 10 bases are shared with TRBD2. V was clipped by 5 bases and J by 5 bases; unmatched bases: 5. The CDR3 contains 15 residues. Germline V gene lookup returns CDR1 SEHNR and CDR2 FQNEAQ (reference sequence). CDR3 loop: CASSQPAGGTGELFF. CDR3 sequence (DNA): TGTGCCAGCAGCCAACCAGCGGGAGGGACCGGGGAGCTGTTTTTT.

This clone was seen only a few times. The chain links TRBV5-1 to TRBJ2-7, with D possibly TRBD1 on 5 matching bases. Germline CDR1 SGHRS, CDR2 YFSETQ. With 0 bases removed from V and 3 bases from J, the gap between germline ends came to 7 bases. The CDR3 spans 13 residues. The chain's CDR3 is CASSLEGVYEQYF. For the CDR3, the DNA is TGCGCCAGCAGCTTGGAAGGGGTCTACGAGCAGTACTTC.

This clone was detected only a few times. CDR3 nucleotides: TGTGCCAGCAGCCAAGATTTGCAAGCGAATACGCAGTATTTT. Residues: CASSQDLQANTQYF. This chain joins TRBV4-2 and TRBJ2-3; D not resolved. V gave up 0 bases and J gave up 7 bases, with 11 bases separating them. The germline gives CDR1 LGHNA, CDR2 YNFKEQ. The CDR3 contains 14 residues.

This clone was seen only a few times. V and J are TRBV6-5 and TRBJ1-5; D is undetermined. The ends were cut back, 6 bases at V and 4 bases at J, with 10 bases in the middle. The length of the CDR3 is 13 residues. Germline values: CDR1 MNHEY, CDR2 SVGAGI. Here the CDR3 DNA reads TGTGCCAGCAGCTATCTAGTTAATCAGCCCCAGCATTTT. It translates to CASSYLVNQPQHF.

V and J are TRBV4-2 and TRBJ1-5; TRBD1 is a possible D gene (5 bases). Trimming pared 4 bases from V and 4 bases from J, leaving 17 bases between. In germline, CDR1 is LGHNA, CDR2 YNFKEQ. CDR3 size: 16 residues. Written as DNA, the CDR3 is TGTGCCAGCAGCCCCCGACAGTCAATAGCAAATCAGCCCCAGCATTTT. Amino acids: CASSPRQSIANQPQHF.

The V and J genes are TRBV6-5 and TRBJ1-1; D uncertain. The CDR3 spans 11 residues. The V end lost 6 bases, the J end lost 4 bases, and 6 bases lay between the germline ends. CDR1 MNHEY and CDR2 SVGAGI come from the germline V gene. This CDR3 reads CASREGTEAFF. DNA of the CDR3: TGTGCCAGCAGGGAAGGCACTGAAGCTTTCTTT.

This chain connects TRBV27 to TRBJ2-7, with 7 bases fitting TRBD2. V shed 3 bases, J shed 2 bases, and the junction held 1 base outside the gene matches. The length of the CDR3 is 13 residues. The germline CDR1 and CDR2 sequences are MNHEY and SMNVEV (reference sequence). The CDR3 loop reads CASSFGRAYEQYF. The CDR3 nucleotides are TGTGCCAGCAGTTTTGGGAGGGCCTACGAGCAGTACTTC.